This T cell receptor beta chain originates from a study of regulatory T cells in long-lasting Graves disease. Indicated time point: persistent/refractory GD, antithyroid drugs over 5 years with positive TRAb. PBMCs provided the RNA from which the TCR library was made. Graves' disease was diagnosed by American Thyroid Association guidelines. In its sample, this clonotype was seen many times. From germline, CDR1 is LGHDT and CDR2 YNNKEL (reference sequence). The CDR3 is 14 residues long. The ends were cut back, 3 bases at V and 10 bases at J, with 15 bases in the middle. Assembly of TCR beta libraries relied on iRepertoire HTBI primers together with Arm-PCR of CDR3 regions. TCRdb analysed the multiplex PCR reads with MiXCR anew, one entry per CDR3 protein. Among 300,000 or so distinct CDR3 sequences listed, 20% were seen once.

V gene TRBV3-1 combines with J gene TRBJ1-4, with a possible D match to TRBD1 (6 bases). The clonotype comes from a female donor with Graves disease. The material sequenced was peripheral blood mononuclear cells (PBMCs), taken when the disease was refractory, from a patient treated with antithyroid drugs. The CDR3 protein is CASSHRGRERKLFF. The CDR3 coding sequence is TGTGCCAGCAGCCACAGGGGCCGCGAGCGAAAACTGTTTTTT.